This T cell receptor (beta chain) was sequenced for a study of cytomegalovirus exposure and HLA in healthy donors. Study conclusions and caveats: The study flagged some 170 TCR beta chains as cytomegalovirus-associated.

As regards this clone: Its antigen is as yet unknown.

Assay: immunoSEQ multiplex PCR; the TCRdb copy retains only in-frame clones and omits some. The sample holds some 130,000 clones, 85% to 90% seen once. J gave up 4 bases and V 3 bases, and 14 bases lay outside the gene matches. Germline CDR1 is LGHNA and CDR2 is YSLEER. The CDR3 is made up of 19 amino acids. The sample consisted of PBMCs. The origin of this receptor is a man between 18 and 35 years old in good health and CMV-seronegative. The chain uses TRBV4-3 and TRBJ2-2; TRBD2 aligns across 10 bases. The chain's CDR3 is CASSQNGLAASGVTGELFF. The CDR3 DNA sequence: TGCGCCAGCAGCCAGAATGGACTAGCGGCAAGTGGGGTCACCGGGGAGCTGTTTTTT.